This T cell receptor (beta chain) was retrieved from a study of blood T cells in healthy people across ages. CDR1 is SEHNR and CDR2 is FQNEAQ in the germline V gene (reference sequence). Trimming stripped 5 bases from V and 5 bases from J, with 15 bases between. The CDR3 extends over 14 amino acids. For the second PCR, which ran for about 6 to 11 cycles, a sample-barcoded 5' primer and a J-beta primer mix were used. TCRdb re-analysed the 5' RACE reads in MiXCR, keeping a single row per CDR3 protein. This sample yields about 1.1 million distinct CDR3 sequences, of which under 40% are seen a single time; under 15% belongs to the top ten. At least 6.5 million PBMCs were isolated per sample.

This rearrangement joins TRBV7-9 to TRBJ1-2; possibly TRBD1 for D (5 bases). Sequenced material: blood. The sequence was collected from a man in his late teens or twenties in good health. CDR3 sequence reads: CASSRSAQGYGYTF. The CDR3 DNA follows: TGTGCCAGCAGCCGGTCTGCCCAGGGATATGGCTACACCTTC.